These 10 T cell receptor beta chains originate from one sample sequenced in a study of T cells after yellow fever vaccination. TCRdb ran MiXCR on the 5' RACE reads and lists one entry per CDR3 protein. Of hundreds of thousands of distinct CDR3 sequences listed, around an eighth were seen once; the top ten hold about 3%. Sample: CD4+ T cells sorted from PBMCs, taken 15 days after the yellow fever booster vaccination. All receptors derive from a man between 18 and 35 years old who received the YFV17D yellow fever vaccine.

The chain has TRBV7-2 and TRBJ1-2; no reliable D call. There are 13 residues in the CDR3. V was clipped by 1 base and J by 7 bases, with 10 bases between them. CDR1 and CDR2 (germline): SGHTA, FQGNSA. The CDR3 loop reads CASSLGREGGYTF. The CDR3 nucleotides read TGTGCCAGCAGCTTAGGCAGAGAAGGTGGCTACACCTTC.

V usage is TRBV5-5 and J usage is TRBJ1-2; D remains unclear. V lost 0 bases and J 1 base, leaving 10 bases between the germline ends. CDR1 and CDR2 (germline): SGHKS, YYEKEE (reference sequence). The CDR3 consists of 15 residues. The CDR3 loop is CASSLGARLNYGYTF. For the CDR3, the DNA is TGTGCCAGCAGCTTGGGGGCCAGACTTAACTATGGCTACACCTTC.

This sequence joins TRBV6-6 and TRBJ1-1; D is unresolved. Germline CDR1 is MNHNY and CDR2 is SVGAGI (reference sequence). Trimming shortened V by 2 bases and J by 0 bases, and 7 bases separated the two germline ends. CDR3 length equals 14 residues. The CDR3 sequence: CASSYLTVNTEAFF. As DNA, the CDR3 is TGTGCCAGCAGTTACCTAACCGTGAACACTGAAGCTTTCTTT.

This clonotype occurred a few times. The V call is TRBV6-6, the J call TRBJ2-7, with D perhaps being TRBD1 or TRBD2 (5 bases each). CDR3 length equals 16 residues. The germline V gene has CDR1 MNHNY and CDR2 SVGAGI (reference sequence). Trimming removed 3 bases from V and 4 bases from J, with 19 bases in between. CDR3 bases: TGTGCCAGCAGTTATCCTACGGGACCCGGGCGGTACGAGCAGTACTTC. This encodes CASSYPTGPGRYEQYF.

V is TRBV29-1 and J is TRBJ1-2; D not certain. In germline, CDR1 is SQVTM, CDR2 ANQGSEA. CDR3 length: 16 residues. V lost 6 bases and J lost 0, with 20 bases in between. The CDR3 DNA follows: TGCAGCGTCGGTTCGGGCCGGCGTACTACTAACTATGGCTACACCTTC. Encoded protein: CSVGSGRRTTNYGYTF.

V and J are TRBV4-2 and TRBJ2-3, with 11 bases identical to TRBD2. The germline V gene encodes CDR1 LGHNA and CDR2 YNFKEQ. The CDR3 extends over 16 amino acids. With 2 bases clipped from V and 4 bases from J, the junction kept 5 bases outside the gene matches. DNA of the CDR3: TGTGCCAGCAGCCAACCGCTAGCGGGGGGACCAGATACGCAGTATTTT. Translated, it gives CASSQPLAGGPDTQYF.

CDR3 in amino acids: CASTQGGSGAEAFF. The CDR3 nucleotides read TGCGCCAGCACCCAGGGGGGGTCGGGAGCTGAAGCTTTCTTT. V is TRBV5-1 and J is TRBJ1-1; 7 bases are a match to TRBD1. With V trimmed by 6 bases and J by 6 bases, 11 bases remained unmatched. The CDR3 runs 14 residues. Germline V gives CDR1 SGHRS, CDR2 YFSETQ.

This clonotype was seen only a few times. The CDR3 sequence: CSAARAPSYTEAFF. The CDR3 DNA is TGCAGTGCTGCCCGGGCCCCCTCCTACACTGAAGCTTTCTTT. The chain couples TRBV20-1 to TRBJ1-1; D not resolved. V lost 5 bases to trimming and J lost 3 bases, with 16 bases between them. Germline V CDR1 and CDR2: DFQATT, SNEGSKA (reference sequence). The CDR3 spans 14 residues.

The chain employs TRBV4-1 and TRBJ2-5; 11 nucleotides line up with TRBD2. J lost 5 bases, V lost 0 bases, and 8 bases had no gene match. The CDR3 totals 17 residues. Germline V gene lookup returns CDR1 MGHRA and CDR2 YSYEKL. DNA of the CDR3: TGCGCCAGCAGCCAAGATTATCTAGCGGGGGGAAGGGAGACCCAGTACTTC. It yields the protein CASSQDYLAGGRETQYF.

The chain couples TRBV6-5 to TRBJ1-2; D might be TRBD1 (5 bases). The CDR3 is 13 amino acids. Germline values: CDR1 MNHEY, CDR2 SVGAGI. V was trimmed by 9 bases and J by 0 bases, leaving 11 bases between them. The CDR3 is CASAWDANYGYTF. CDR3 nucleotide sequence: TGTGCCAGTGCCTGGGACGCTAACTATGGCTACACCTTC.